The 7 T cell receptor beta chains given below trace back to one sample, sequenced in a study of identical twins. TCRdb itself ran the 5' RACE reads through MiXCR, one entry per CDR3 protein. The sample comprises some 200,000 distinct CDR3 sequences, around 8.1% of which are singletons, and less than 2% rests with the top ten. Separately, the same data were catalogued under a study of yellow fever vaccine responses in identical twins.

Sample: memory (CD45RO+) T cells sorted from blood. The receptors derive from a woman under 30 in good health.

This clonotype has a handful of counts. Written as DNA, the CDR3 is TGTGCCAGCTCTAGGACGCAATCGAACACCGGGGAGCTGTTTTTT. Residues: CASSRTQSNTGELFF. This chain uses TRBV6-1 with TRBJ2-2, with unresolved D. V lost 8 bases and J 0 bases, leaving 13 bases between the germline ends. The CDR3 loop spans 15 amino acids. Germline V gene sequence: CDR1 MNHNS, CDR2 SASEGT.

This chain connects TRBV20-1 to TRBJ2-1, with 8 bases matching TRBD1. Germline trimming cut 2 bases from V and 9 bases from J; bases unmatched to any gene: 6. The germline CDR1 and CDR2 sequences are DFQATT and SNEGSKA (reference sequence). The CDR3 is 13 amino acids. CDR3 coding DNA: TGCAGTGCTAGAATGATAGGGACAGGTGAGCAGTTCTTC. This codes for CSARMIGTGEQFF.

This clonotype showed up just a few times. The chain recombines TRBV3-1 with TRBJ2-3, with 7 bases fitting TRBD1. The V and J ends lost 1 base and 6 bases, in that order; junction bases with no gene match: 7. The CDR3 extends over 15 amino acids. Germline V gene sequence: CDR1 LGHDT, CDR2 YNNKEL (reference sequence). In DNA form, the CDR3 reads TGTGCCAGCAGCCAAGGTAGGGGGCCGGGTGATACGCAGTATTTT. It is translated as CASSQGRGPGDTQYF.

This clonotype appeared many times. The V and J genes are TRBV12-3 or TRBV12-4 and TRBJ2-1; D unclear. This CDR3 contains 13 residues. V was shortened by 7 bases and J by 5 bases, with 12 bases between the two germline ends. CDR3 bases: TGTGCCAGCACTAGAAGGGTGGACAATGAGCAGTTCTTC. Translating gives CASTRRVDNEQFF.

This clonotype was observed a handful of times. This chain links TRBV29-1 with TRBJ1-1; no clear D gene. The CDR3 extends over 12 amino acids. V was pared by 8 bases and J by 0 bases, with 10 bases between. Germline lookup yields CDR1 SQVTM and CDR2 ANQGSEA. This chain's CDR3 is CSTWAVNTEAFF. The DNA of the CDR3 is TGCAGCACCTGGGCCGTGAACACTGAAGCTTTCTTT.

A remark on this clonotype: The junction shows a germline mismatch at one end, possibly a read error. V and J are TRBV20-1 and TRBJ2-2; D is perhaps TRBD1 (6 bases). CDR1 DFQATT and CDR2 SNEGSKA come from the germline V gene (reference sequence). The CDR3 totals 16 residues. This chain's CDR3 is CCARDDGGGDTGELFF. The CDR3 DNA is TGCTGTGCTAGAGATGATGGGGGCGGCGACACCGGGGAGCTGTTTTTT.

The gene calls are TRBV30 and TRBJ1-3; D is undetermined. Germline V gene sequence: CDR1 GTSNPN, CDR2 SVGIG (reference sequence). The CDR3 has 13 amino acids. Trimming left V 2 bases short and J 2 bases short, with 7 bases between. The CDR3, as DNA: TGTGCCTGGAGTCGAGGAACTGGAAACACCATATATTTT. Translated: CAWSRGTGNTIYF.